This T cell receptor beta chain emerged from a study of T cell responses to AZD1222 COVID-19 vaccine. The assay was immunoSEQ multiplex PCR, and TCRdb's table has in-frame clones only and misses some. The sample consists of fewer than 200,000 clones, over 85% of them appearing once. CDR1 is SGHDT and CDR2 is YYEEEE in the germline V gene. Trimming cost V 3 bases and J 0 bases, with 16 bases left between them. The CDR3 consists of 17 residues. The specimen comprised peripheral blood, sampled 28 days after the second dose of the MenACWY control vaccine. V gene TRBV5-6 combines with J gene TRBJ1-3, with a possible D match to TRBD1 (5 bases). This TCR was recovered from an adult who received the MenACWY meningococcal vaccine as a control. The CDR3 sequence: CASSWGPGPLSGNTIYF. The CDR3 bases are TGTGCCAGCAGCTGGGGACCGGGACCCCTCTCTGGAAACACCATATATTTT.